This is a list of T cell receptor beta chains from one sample in a study of T cell responses to AZD1222 COVID-19 vaccine. Libraries were prepared by immunoSEQ multiplex PCR; TCRdb keeps only in-frame clonotypes and omits some of them. The repertoire holds approximately 92,000 clones, with roughly nine tenths as singletons. Sequenced here: peripheral blood, sampled on day 0 of AZD1222 vaccination. Receptor source: an adult in good health. Both conserved end residues are part of each CDR3. The D gene is left open where the match is weak. Not every row has a clone size; where given, it reads once, few, many or a size class.

.	TRBJ1-4	.	TRBV9	TGTGCCAGCAGCCCCGGACTTGCAACTAATGAAAAACTGTTTTTT	CASSPGLATNEKLFF
.	TRBJ2-7	.	TRBV5-1	TGCGCCAGCAGCTTGGGAGGGACCTCCGGTCTATACTTC	CASSLGGTSGLYF
.	TRBJ2-2	.	TRBV5-1	TGCGCCAGCGGGCCTTTAACGAACACCGGGGAGCTGTTTTTT	CASGPLTNTGELFF
TRBD1	TRBJ1-5	once	TRBV5-4	TGTGCCAGCAGCTCAGGAGGGGGCTTTGGCAATCAGCCCCAGCATTTT	CASSSGGGFGNQPQHF
.	TRBJ2-2	.	TRBV28	TGTGCCAGCAGCCCTGGCAACACCGGGGAGCTGTTTTTT	CASSPGNTGELFF
TRBD1	TRBJ1-1	few	TRBV18	TGTGCCAGCTCACCAGGACAGGGGATGAACACTGAAGCTTTCTTT	CASSPGQGMNTEAFF
.	TRBJ1-4	few	TRBV7-3	TGTGCCAGCAGCCCTCTCAACAGGGCAACTAATGAAAAACTGTTTTTT	CASSPLNRATNEKLFF
.	TRBJ1-2	.	TRBV7-2	TGTGCCAGCAGTCCTTATGACACGGGCTATGGCTACACCTTC	CASSPYDTGYGYTF
.	TRBJ2-6	.	TRBV19	TGTGCCAGTAGTTCCGCTAGCGCTGGGGCCAACGTCCTGACTTTC	CASSSASAGANVLTF
.	TRBJ2-7	.	TRBV29-1	TGCAGCGGCAGGGTGTCCTCCTACGAGCAGTACTTC	CSGRVSSYEQYF
TRBD2	TRBJ2-5	.	TRBV27	TGTGCCAGCAGTCTTACTCCCTCCAGCGGGAGGGCCGAGACCCAGTACTTC	CASSLTPSSGRAETQYF
.	TRBJ1-1	.	TRBV18	TGTGCCAGCTCACCACGGTTACTCGCTGAAGCTTTCTTT	CASSPRLLAEAFF
.	TRBJ2-1	.	TRBV4-1	TGCGCCAGCAGCCAAGATAGGTGGGAGCAGTTCTTC	CASSQDRWEQFF
.	TRBJ2-2	.	TRBV7-9	TGTGCCAGCAGCTTACAGATCGGGAACACCGGGGAGCTGTTTTTT	CASSLQIGNTGELFF
.	TRBJ1-3	.	TRBV3-1/TRBV3-2	TGTGCCTCTAGCCTACAGGGTGCCAATGGAAACACCATATATTTT	CASSLQGANGNTIYF
.	TRBJ2-1	.	TRBV27	TGTGCCAGCAGTTTATTTCCGGGAGATACTTCCTACAATGAGCAGTTCTTC	CASSLFPGDTSYNEQFF
.	TRBJ2-5	once	TRBV12-3/TRBV12-4	TGTGCCAGCAGTCCCCCAGAGGGAGAGACCCAGTACTTC	CASSPPEGETQYF
.	TRBJ2-1	.	TRBV2	TGTGCCAGCAGTGCGACAGGACCCTACAATGAGCAGTTCTTC	CASSATGPYNEQFF
.	TRBJ2-7	.	TRBV6-5	TGTGCCAGCAGAGACCCCTACGAGCAGTACTTC	CASRDPYEQYF
TRBD1	TRBJ1-5	.	TRBV10-1	TGCGGACAGGGGTTAGAACAGCCCCAGCATTTT	CGQGLEQPQHF
TRBD1	TRBJ1-4	.	TRBV7-9	TGTGCCAGCAGCTCAAAAGGACAGGGCGTCCTTTTTAATGAAAAACTGTTTTTT	CASSSKGQGVLFNEKLFF
.	TRBJ2-5	.	TRBV2	TGTGCCAGCAGTGAAGCCGAGTGGGGAGAGACCCAGTACTTC	CASSEAEWGETQYF
.	TRBJ1-3	once	TRBV18	TGTGCCAGCACGACAGGCTCTGGAAACACCATATATTTT	CASTTGSGNTIYF
TRBD2	TRBJ2-3	once	TRBV3-1/TRBV3-2	TGTGCCAGCAGCCATGCAGCGGGGTGGACCGGAGATACGCAGTATTTT	CASSHAAGWTGDTQYF
.	TRBJ1-1	once	TRBV7-2	TGTGCCAGCAGCTCAGACAGGAACACTGAAGCTTTCTTT	CASSSDRNTEAFF
.	TRBJ2-7	.	TRBV6-5	TGTGCCAGCAGTTACTCGGGCAGGGTTTCTGGCGAGCAGTACTTC	CASSYSGRVSGEQYF
.	TRBJ1-1	.	TRBV3-1/TRBV3-2	TGTGCCAGCAGCCAAGTTCGCGGTGAAGCTTTCTTT	CASSQVRGEAFF
.	TRBJ2-7	.	TRBV7-7	TGTGCTAGCAGCCCTAAGACAGGACTCTCCTACGAGCAGTACTTC	CASSPKTGLSYEQYF
TRBD1	TRBJ1-2	.	TRBV10-3	TGTGCCACCGCAGGGGGTATACCAGCTAACTATGGCTACACCTTC	CATAGGIPANYGYTF
.	TRBJ2-1	.	TRBV5-1	TGCGCCAGCAGCTTGGTGGGGGTACATCTGGATGAGCAGTTCTTC	CASSLVGVHLDEQFF